The 14 T cell receptor beta chains listed next were all sequenced from one sample in a study of siplizumab effects on memory and regulatory T cells. This table comes from immunoSEQ multiplex PCR, and its TCRdb copy is limited to in-frame clones, with some not included. The repertoire has around 100,000 clones, about nine tenths of them found once; the top ten carry roughly 0.16%. Material: CD4+ T cells sorted from blood. All receptors derive from a human donor in good health.

V usage is TRBV5-4 and J usage is TRBJ1-1; TRBD1 agrees at 7 bases. Per germline, CDR1 SGHNT and CDR2 YYREEE (reference sequence). V dropped 4 bases and J dropped 4; count of bases not matched to a gene: 16. The CDR3 spans 17 residues. The CDR3 sequence is CASSPGDSHPGGTEAFF. DNA for the CDR3: TGTGCCAGCAGCCCGGGGGACAGTCATCCTGGGGGCACTGAAGCTTTCTTT. Using reference TRBV5-4 and TRBJ1-1 for the parts outside the CDR3, the full variable domain is ETGVTQSPTHLIKTRGQQVTLRCSSQSGHNTVSWYQQALGQGPQFIFQYYREEENGRGNFPPRFSGLQFPNYSSELNVNALELDDSALYLCASSPGDSHPGGTEAFFGQGTRLTVV.

The chain employs TRBV11-3 and TRBJ1-1; D remains ambiguous. The germline gives CDR1 SGHNT, CDR2 YENEEA. The germline V and J ends were trimmed by 2 bases and 1 base, with 5 bases remaining between them. This CDR3 contains 13 residues. CDR3 loop: CASSLSPNTEAFF. DNA for the CDR3: TGTGCCAGCAGCTTATCTCCGAACACTGAAGCTTTCTTT.

The chain carries TRBV2 and TRBJ2-3; 9 nucleotides agree with TRBD2. Trimming took 2 bases from V and 1 from J; bases not matched to a gene: 4. This CDR3 is 16 amino acids long. Germline V gene data show CDR1 as SNHLY and CDR2 as FYNNEI. As DNA, the CDR3 is TGTGCCAGCAGTGAACGTGCTAGCGGGGGCACAGATACGCAGTATTTT. Translation: CASSERASGGTDTQYF.

V usage is TRBV7-2 and J usage is TRBJ2-5; the D is unclear. This CDR3 has 14 residues. Trimming removed 1 base from V and 5 bases from J, with 11 bases in between. Germline CDR1 and CDR2: SGHTA and FQGNSA. The CDR3 DNA sequence: TGTGCCAGCAGCTTAGACCTCGGTGGTGAGACCCAGTACTTC. This sequence encodes CASSLDLGGETQYF.

The V and J genes are TRBV5-6 and TRBJ1-2; perhaps TRBD1 as D (6 bases). Between the trimmed V and J ends, which lost 4 bases and 3 bases, there was a span of 16 bases. Germline values: CDR1 SGHDT, CDR2 YYEEEE. The CDR3 sequence is 15 residues long. For the CDR3, the DNA is TGTGCCAGCAGCCAAACAGGGAACCTTTACTATGGCTACACCTTC. Its translation is CASSQTGNLYYGYTF.

The chain employs TRBV15 and TRBJ2-2, with 8 bases identical to TRBD1. This CDR3 spans 16 amino acids. Unmatched junction bases numbered 7, after V lost 1 base and J lost 6 bases. Germline lookup yields CDR1 LNHNV and CDR2 YYDKDF (reference sequence). The CDR3 loop reads CATSRGGQGPPGELFF. The CDR3 DNA reads as TGTGCCACCAGCAGAGGTGGACAGGGTCCCCCCGGGGAGCTGTTTTTT.

This chain connects TRBV11-1 to TRBJ1-6, with unresolved D. The ends were cut back, 0 bases at V and 7 bases at J, with 4 bases in the middle. This CDR3 comprises 13 residues. Germline CDR1 SGHAT, CDR2 FQDESV (reference sequence). Here the CDR3 DNA reads TGTGCCAGCAGCTTAGCCCCCAATTCACCCCTCCACTTT. It yields the protein CASSLAPNSPLHF. The complete variable domain, with remaining parts taken from reference TRBV11-1 and TRBJ1-6, reads EAEVAQSPRYKITEKSQAVAFWCDPISGHATLYWYRQILGQGPELLVQFQDESVVDDSQLPKDRFSAERLKGVDSTLKIQPAELGDSAMYLCASSLAPNSPLHFGNGTRLTVT.

The V and J genes are TRBV7-3 and TRBJ2-3; maybe TRBD2 (6 bases). Trimming cost V 5 bases and J 0 bases, with 12 bases left between them. Germline V gene data show CDR1 as SGHTA and CDR2 as FQGTGA. This CDR3 spans 15 amino acids. The CDR3 reads CASSPKSGSTDTQYF. In DNA, the CDR3 is TGTGCCAGCAGCCCCAAAAGCGGGAGCACAGATACGCAGTATTTT.

The sample holds one count of this clone. The rearrangement joins TRBV19 to TRBJ2-3, with 10 bases matching TRBD2. Germline lookup yields CDR1 LNHDA and CDR2 SQIVND (reference sequence). This CDR3 is built from 19 residues. The V gene end was trimmed by 6 bases and the J gene end by 1 base; junction bases not matched to a gene: 16. The CDR3 nucleotides read TGTGCCAGTAGCCTGGAGCGAGCAGCGGGGGGGCTCGGCACAGATACGCAGTATTTT. As protein: CASSLERAAGGLGTDTQYF.

In this sample, this clone turned up once. The V call is TRBV15, the J call TRBJ2-5; D not certain. V was cut by 5 bases and J by 7 bases, with 14 bases left in between. The CDR3 extends over 13 amino acids. The germline gives CDR1 LNHNV, CDR2 YYDKDF (reference sequence). In DNA form, the CDR3 reads TGTGCCACCAGCGGTGATGGCCCAGGGACCCAGTACTTC. Protein sequence: CATSGDGPGTQYF. The full variable domain, its missing parts supplied by reference TRBV15 and TRBJ2-5, is DAMVIQNPRYQVTQFGKPVTLSCSQTLNHNVMYWYQQKSSQAPKLLFHYYDKDFNNEADTPDNFQSRRPNTSFCFLDIRSPGLGDTAMYLCATSGDGPGTQYFGPGTRLLVL.

This sequence joins TRBV7-6 and TRBJ2-7; no firm D call. Trimming cost V 3 bases and J 6 bases, with 9 bases left between them. The CDR3 contains 12 residues. Germline CDR1 reads SGHVS; CDR2 reads FNYEAQ. Here the CDR3 reads CASSLVGFEQYF. The DNA of the CDR3 is TGTGCCAGCAGCTTGGTCGGGTTCGAGCAGTACTTC.

This clone was seen just once. J is TRBJ1-5 and V is TRBV6-5; tentative D call: TRBD1 (6 bases). Per the germline V gene, CDR1 is MNHEY and CDR2 is SVGAGI. The CDR3 consists of 14 residues. Trimming took off 8 bases at V and 6 bases at J, with 17 bases between the two ends. The CDR3 nucleotides are TGTGCCAGCGCGAGACAGGAGGGGGGTCAGCCCCAGCATTTT. It encodes CASARQEGGQPQHF.

The chain is built from TRBV19 and TRBJ1-2, with D possibly TRBD1 on 6 matching bases. Germline CDR1 is LNHDA and CDR2 is SQIVND (reference sequence). Trimming removed 2 bases from V and 6 bases from J, with 13 bases in between. This CDR3 is built from 14 residues. The CDR3 spells CASSIRGGTDGYTF. CDR3 sequence (DNA): TGTGCCAGTAGTATAAGGGGGGGGACCGATGGCTACACCTTC.

This chain uses TRBV30 with TRBJ2-1, with a tentative D call TRBD2 (6 bases). The V gene's germline CDR1 is GTSNPN and CDR2 SVGIG (reference sequence). The CDR3 loop spans 17 amino acids. Trimming left V 2 bases short and J 0 bases short, with 17 bases between. CDR3 nucleotides: TGTGCCTGGAGTCCTAGGGCGGGGATGAGCTCCTACAATGAGCAGTTCTTC. It is translated as CAWSPRAGMSSYNEQFF. The complete variable domain, with remaining parts taken from reference TRBV30 and TRBJ2-1, reads SQTIHQWPATLVQPVGSPLSLECTVEGTSNPNLYWYRQAAGRGLQLLFYSVGIGQISSEVPQNLSASRPQDRQFILSSKKLLLSDSGFYLCAWSPRAGMSSYNEQFFGPGTRLTVL.